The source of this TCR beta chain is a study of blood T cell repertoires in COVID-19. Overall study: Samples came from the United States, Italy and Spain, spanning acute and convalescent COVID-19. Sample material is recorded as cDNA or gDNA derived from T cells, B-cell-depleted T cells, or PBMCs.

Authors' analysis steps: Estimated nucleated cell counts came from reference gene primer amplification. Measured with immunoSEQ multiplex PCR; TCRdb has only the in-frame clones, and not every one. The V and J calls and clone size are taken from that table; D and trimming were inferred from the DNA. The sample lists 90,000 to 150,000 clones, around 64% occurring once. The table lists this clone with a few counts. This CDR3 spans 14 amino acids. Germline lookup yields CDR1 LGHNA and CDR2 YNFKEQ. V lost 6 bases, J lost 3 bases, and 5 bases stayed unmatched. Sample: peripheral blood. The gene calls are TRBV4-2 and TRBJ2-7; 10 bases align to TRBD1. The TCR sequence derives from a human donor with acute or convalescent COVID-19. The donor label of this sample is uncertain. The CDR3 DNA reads TGTGCCAGCAGAACCGGACAGGGGGACTACGAGCAGTACTTC. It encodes CASRTGQGDYEQYF.